This entry is about one T cell receptor beta chain. TCRdb's table, derived via immunoSEQ multiplex PCR, lists solely in-frame clones and lacks some. Of about 32,000 clones listed, less than 85% were seen once; the top ten hold under 20%. This record comes from a study of sequential checkpoint blockade in melanoma. The treatment was: randomized to nivolumab then ipilimumab (arm A) or the reverse (arm B). None of the patients previously received DNA-damaging chemotherapy. Live CD3+CD8+ CD19− CD56− cells were sorted from PBMCs. V gave up 7 bases and J gave up 4 bases; unmatched junction bases: 11. The length of the CDR3 is 15 residues. Germline-derived CDR1 and CDR2 are SGHDT and YYEEEE.

Sequenced here: CD8+ T cells sorted from blood (inferred from file names), sampled from a patient given nivolumab and ipilimumab in sequence. This clonotype was obtained from a human donor with melanoma. The V gene is TRBV5-6, the J gene TRBJ2-1; 7 bases are a match to TRBD2. Here the CDR3 DNA reads TGTGCCAGCGGGCCCGCTAGCGGAGTTTACAATGAGCAGTTCTTC. Protein: CASGPASGVYNEQFF. The variable domain in full, with the rest retrieved from reference TRBV5-6 and TRBJ2-1, is DAGVTQSPTHLIKTRGQQVTLRCSPKSGHDTVSWYQQALGQGPQFIFQYYEEEERQRGNFPDRFSGHQFPNYSSELNVNALLLGDSALYLCASGPASGVYNEQFFGPGTRLTVL.